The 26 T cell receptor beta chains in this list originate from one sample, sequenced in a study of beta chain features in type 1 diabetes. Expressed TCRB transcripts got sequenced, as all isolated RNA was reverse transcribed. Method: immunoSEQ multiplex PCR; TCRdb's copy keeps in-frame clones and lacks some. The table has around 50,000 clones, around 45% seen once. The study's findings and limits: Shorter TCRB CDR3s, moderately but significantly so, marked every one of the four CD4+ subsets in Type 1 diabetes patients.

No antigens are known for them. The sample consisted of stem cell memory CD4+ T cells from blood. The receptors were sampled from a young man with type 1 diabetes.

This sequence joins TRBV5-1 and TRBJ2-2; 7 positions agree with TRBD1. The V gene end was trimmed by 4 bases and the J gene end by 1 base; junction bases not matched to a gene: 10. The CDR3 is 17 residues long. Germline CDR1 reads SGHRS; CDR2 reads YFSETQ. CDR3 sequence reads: CASSPRRTGMNTGELFF. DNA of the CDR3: TGCGCCAGCAGCCCAAGAAGGACAGGAATGAACACCGGGGAGCTGTTTTTT.

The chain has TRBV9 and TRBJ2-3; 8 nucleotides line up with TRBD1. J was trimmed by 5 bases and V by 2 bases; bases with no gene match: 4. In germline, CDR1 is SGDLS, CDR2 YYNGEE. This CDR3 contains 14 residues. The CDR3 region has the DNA TGTGCCAGCAGCGTGGGCAGGGGGCAAGATACGCAGTATTTT. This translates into CASSVGRGQDTQYF. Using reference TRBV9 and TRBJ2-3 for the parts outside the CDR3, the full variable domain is DSGVTQTPKHLITATGQRVTLRCSPRSGDLSVYWYQQSLDQGLQFLIQYYNGEERAKGNILERFSAQQFPDLHSELNLSSLELGDSALYFCASSVGRGQDTQYFGPGTRLTVL.

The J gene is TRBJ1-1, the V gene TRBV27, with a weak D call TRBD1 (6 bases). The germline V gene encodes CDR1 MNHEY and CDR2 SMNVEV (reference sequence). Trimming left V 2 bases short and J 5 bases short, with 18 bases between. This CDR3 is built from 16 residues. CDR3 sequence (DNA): TGTGCCAGCAGTTTAGTACAGGGAGTACGCTTTACTGAAGCTTTCTTT. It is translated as CASSLVQGVRFTEAFF.

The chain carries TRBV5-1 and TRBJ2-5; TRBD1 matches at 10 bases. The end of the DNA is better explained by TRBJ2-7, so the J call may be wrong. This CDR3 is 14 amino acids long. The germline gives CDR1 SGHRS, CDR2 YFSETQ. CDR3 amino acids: CASSSGTGANEQYF. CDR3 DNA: TGCGCCAGCAGCTCCGGGACAGGGGCAAACGAGCAGTACTTC.

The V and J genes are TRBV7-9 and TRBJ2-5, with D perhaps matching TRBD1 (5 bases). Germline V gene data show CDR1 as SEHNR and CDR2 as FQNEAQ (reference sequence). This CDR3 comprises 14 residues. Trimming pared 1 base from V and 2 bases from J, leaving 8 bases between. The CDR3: CASSLDQGQETQYF. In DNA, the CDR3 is TGTGCCAGCAGCTTAGACCAGGGACAAGAGACCCAGTACTTC.

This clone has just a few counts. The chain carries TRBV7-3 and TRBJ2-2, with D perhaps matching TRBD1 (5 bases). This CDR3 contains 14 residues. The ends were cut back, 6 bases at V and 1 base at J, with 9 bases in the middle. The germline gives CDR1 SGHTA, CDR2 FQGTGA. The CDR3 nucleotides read TGTGCCAGCAGGCTCACAGGGAACACCGGGGAGCTGTTTTTT. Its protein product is CASRLTGNTGELFF.

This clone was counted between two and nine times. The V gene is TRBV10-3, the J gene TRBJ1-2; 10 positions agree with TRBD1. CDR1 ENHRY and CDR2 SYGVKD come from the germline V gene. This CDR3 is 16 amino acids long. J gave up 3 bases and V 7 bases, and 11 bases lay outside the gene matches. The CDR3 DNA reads TGTGCCATCACTAGGGACAGGGGCTCCCGGGACTATGGCTACACCTTC. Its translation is CAITRDRGSRDYGYTF.

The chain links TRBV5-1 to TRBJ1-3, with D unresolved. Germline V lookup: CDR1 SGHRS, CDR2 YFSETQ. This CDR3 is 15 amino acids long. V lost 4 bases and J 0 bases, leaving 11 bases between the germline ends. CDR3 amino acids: CASSLGTASGNTIYF. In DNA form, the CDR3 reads TGCGCCAGCAGCCTCGGAACAGCCTCTGGAAACACCATATATTTT.

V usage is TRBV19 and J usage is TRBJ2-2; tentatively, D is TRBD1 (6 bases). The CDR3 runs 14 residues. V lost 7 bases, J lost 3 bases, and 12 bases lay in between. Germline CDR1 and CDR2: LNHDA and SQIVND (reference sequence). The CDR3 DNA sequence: TGTGCCAGTACCTTGAGGGGGTACACCGGGGAGCTGTTTTTT. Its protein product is CASTLRGYTGELFF.

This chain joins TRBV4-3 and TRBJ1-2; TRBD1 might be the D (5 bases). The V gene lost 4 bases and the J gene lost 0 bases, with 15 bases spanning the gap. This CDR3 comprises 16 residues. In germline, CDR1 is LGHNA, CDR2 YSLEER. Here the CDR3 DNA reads TGCGCCAGCAGCCTAGATACCACAGGCACTAACTATGGCTACACCTTC. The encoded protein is CASSLDTTGTNYGYTF.

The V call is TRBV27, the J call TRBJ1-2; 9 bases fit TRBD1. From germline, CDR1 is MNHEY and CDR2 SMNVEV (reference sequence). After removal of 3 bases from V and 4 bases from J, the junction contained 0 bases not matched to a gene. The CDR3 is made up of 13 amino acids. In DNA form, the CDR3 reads TGTGCCAGCAGTTTGGGACAGGGCTATGGCTACACCTTC. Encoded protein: CASSLGQGYGYTF.

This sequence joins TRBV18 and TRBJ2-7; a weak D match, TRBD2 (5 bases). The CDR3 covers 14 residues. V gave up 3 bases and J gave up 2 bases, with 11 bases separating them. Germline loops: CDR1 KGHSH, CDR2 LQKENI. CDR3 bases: TGTGCCAGCTCACCGCCTGGACTGCCCTACGAGCAGTACTTC. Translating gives CASSPPGLPYEQYF.

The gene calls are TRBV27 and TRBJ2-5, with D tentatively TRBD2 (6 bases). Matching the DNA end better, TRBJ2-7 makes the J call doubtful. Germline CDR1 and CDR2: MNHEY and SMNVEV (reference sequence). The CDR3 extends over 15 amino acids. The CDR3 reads CASSFLGRGPYEQYF. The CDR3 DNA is TGTGCCAGCAGTTTCCTAGGGCGGGGACCCTACGAGCAGTACTTC.

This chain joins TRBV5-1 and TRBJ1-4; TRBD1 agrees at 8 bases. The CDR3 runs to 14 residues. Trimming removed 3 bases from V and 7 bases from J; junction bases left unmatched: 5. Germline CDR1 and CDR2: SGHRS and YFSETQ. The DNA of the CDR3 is TGCGCCAGCAGCTCGGGGACAGGACGTGAAAAACTGTTTTTT. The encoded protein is CASSSGTGREKLFF. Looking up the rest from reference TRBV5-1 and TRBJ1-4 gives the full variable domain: KAGVTQTPRYLIKTRGQQVTLSCSPISGHRSVSWYQQTPGQGLQFLFEYFSETQRNKGNFPGRFSGRQFSNSRSEMNVSTLELGDSALYLCASSSGTGREKLFFGSGTQLSVL.

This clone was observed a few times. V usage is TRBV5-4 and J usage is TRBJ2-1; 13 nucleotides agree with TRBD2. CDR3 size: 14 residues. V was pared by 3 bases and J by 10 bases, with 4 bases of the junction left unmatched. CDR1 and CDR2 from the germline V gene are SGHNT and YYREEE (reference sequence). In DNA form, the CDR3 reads TGTGCCAGCAGCTCGGGGGGACTAGCGGGGGAGCAGTTCTTC. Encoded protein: CASSSGGLAGEQFF. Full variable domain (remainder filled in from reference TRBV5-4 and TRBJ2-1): ETGVTQSPTHLIKTRGQQVTLRCSSQSGHNTVSWYQQALGQGPQFIFQYYREEENGRGNFPPRFSGLQFPNYSSELNVNALELDDSALYLCASSSGGLAGEQFFGPGTRLTVL.

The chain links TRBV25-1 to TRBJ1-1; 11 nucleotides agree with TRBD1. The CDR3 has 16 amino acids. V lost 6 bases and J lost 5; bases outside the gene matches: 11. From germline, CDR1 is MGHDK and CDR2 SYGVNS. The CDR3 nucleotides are TGTGCCAGCAGGCCTCTGGGACAGGGGGGACGGACTGAAGCTTTCTTT. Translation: CASRPLGQGGRTEAFF.

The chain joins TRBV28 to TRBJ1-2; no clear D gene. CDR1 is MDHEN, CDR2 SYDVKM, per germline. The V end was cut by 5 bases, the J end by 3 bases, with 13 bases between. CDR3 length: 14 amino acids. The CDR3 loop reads CASSETQPHYGYTF. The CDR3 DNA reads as TGTGCCAGCAGTGAGACTCAGCCGCACTATGGCTACACCTTC.

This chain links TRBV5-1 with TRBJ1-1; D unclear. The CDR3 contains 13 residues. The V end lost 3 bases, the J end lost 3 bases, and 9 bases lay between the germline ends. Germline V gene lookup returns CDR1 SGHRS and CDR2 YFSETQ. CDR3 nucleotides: TGCGCCAGCAGCTGGAGCGTAGACACTGAAGCTTTCTTT. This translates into CASSWSVDTEAFF.

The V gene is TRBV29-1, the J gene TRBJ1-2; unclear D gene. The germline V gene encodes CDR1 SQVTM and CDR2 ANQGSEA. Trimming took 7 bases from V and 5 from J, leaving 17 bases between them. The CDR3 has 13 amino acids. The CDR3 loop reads CSAVTGRGYGYTF. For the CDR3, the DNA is TGCAGCGCAGTGACCGGACGAGGGTATGGCTACACCTTC.

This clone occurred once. This chain's CDR3 is CASSLTAGTGVFSNQPQHF. As DNA, the CDR3 is TGTGCCAGCAGCTTAACAGCCGGGACAGGGGTTTTCAGCAATCAGCCCCAGCATTTT. The chain recombines TRBV7-8 with TRBJ1-5; 10 bases line up with TRBD1. Germline trimming cut 2 bases from V and 1 base from J; bases unmatched to any gene: 11. There are 19 residues in the CDR3. Germline values: CDR1 SGHVS, CDR2 FQNEAQ.

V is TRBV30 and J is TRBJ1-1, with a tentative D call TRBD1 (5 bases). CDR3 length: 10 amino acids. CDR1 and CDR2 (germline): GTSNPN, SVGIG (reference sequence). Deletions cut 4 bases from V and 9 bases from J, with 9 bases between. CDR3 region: CAWTGTKAFF. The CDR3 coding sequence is TGTGCCTGGACCGGGACTAAAGCTTTCTTT.

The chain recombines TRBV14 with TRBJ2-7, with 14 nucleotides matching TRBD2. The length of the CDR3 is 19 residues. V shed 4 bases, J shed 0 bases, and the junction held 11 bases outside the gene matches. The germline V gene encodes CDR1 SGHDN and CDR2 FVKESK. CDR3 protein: CASSRGLAGGRASSYEQYF. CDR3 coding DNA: TGTGCCAGCAGCCGCGGACTAGCGGGAGGCCGGGCTAGCTCCTACGAGCAGTACTTC.

In DNA form, the CDR3 reads TGTGCCAGTAGGCTCCGGGACAAACCCACCTTC. Its translation is CASRLRDKPTF. This chain uses TRBV19 with TRBJ1-2, with D perhaps TRBD1 (6 bases). CDR3 size: 11 residues. Deletions cut 6 bases from V and 13 bases from J, with 15 bases between. Germline CDR1 is LNHDA and CDR2 is SQIVND (reference sequence).

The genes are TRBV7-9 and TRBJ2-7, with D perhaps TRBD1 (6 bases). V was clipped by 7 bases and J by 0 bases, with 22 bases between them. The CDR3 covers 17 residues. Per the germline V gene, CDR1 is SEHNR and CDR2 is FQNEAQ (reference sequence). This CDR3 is CASTPGTGTHSSYEQYF. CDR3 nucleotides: TGTGCCAGCACCCCCGGAACCGGGACACATAGCTCCTACGAGCAGTACTTC.

DNA of the CDR3: TGTGCCAGCAGCGTAGGGACAGGGGGCTACAATGAGCAGTTCTTC. Translated, it gives CASSVGTGGYNEQFF. The rearrangement uses TRBV9 and TRBJ2-1; 10 bases agree with TRBD1. The CDR3 loop spans 15 amino acids. V lost 0 bases to trimming and J lost 3 bases; unmatched junction nucleotides: 0. Germline V CDR1 and CDR2: SGDLS, YYNGEE.

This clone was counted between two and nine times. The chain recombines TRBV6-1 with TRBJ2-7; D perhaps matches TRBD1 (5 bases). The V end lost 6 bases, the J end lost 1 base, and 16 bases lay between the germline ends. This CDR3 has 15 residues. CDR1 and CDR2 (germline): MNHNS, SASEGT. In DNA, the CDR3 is TGTGCCAGCAGGACACAGGTTGGCGGTTCCTACGAGCAGTACTTC. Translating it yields CASRTQVGGSYEQYF.